The rows below give T cell receptor beta chains drawn from one sample of a study of CD4 T cells in relation to SARS-CoV-2 and coronaviruses. Assay: immunoSEQ multiplex PCR; the TCRdb copy retains only in-frame clones and omits some. The data show roughly 71,000 clones, around 87% seen once. Sequencing was done on a sample of memory CD4+ T cells from PBMCs. The source is a human donor in good health. CDR3s include the opening cysteine and the closing phenylalanine or tryptophan. A D gene is named only where the DNA matches it firmly. Clone size is shown for a subset of rows, as once, few, many or a class of expanded clone.

NA	TRBV11-3	TRBJ2-2	TRBD1	TGTGCCAGCAGCCCGGGACAGGGGAACACCGGGGAGCTGTTTTTT	CASSPGQGNTGELFF
NA	TRBV18	TRBJ1-2	NA	TGTGCCAGCTCACCACGGGCAGCCCCGAATGGCTACACCTTC	CASSPRAAPNGYTF
NA	TRBV7-2	TRBJ1-5	NA	TGTGCCAGCAGCCCCACCACAGGGTTTAGCAATCAGCCCCAGCATTTT	CASSPTTGFSNQPQHF
NA	TRBV11-3	TRBJ1-1	NA	TGTGCCAGCAGCCAAAGTCGTCAGGGCACTGAAGCTTTCTTT	CASSQSRQGTEAFF
few	TRBV7-9	TRBJ2-3	TRBD1	TGTGCCAGCAGCTCAAACGACAGGGCAGATACGCAGTATTTT	CASSSNDRADTQYF
few	TRBV19	TRBJ1-1	NA	TGTGCCAGTAGTATAGCCCGGGACGCGAACACTGAAGCTTTCTTT	CASSIARDANTEAFF
few	TRBV5-1	TRBJ2-2	TRBD2	TGCGCCAGCAGCTTAGCGGGAGTGGGGACCGGGGAGCTGTTTTTT	CASSLAGVGTGELFF
NA	TRBV5-1	TRBJ1-1	NA	TGCGCCAGCAGCTTGGGGGACATGAACACTGAAGCTTTCTTT	CASSLGDMNTEAFF
NA	TRBV12-5	TRBJ2-4	NA	TGTGCTAGTGGTTTGGTAAAAGGGTTTCGGTACTTC	CASGLVKGFRYF
NA	TRBV6-5	TRBJ2-7	TRBD1	TGTGCCAGCAGCCCACAGGGGGCGCATATCTACGAGCAGTACTTC	CASSPQGAHIYEQYF
NA	TRBV28	TRBJ2-7	NA	TGTGCCAGCAGGGGGGTCAGGGTGGCGCAGTACTTC	CASRGVRVAQYF
NA	TRBV29-1	TRBJ2-5	NA	TGCAGCGTTGAAAACGAGTTGGGTCAGTACCAAGAGACCCAGTACTTC	CSVENELGQYQETQYF
NA	TRBV3-1/TRBV3-2	TRBJ1-3	NA	TGTGCCAGCAGCCTACCCTCGGGGGCAGCTGGAAACACCATATATTTT	CASSLPSGAAGNTIYF
NA	TRBV24-1	TRBJ2-7	NA	TGTGCCACCAGTGATCCAAGCTCCTACGAGCAGTACTTC	CATSDPSSYEQYF
few	TRBV27	TRBJ1-6	NA	TGTGCCAGCGGGTCCCAGCCGGATTCACCCCTCCACTTT	CASGSQPDSPLHF
NA	TRBV5-1	TRBJ2-4	NA	TGCGCCAGCAGCCCCTTGCAGGGTGGCAAAAACATTCAGTACTTC	CASSPLQGGKNIQYF
NA	TRBV27	TRBJ2-7	NA	TGTGCCAGCGGGATAGCGGACAGACCGTACGATAGAAAGCAGTACTTC	CASGIADRPYDRKQYF
NA	TRBV6-2/TRBV6-3	TRBJ2-1	NA	TGTGCCAGCAGTTACTCGAAAGGGAAGGGCAATGAGCAGTTCTTC	CASSYSKGKGNEQFF
NA	TRBV9	TRBJ1-5	NA	TGTGCCAGCAGCGTAGCCACGAATCAGCCCCAGCATTTT	CASSVATNQPQHF
once	TRBV5-4	TRBJ1-2	TRBD1	TGTGCCAGCAGCCCTCGGACAGGGCCCAAGGATGGCTACACCTTC	CASSPRTGPKDGYTF
NA	TRBV11-2	TRBJ1-6	TRBD1	TGTGCCAGCAGCGGGACAGGGACAGCCTATAATTCACCCCTCCACTTT	CASSGTGTAYNSPLHF
few	TRBV15	TRBJ2-7	NA	TGTGCCACCAGCGTAGGGACCTCGCACTACTACGAGCAGTACTTC	CATSVGTSHYYEQYF
NA	TRBV7-2	TRBJ2-5	NA	TGTGCCAGCAGCTTAAGGGCAGTGTACCAAGAGACCCAGTACTTC	CASSLRAVYQETQYF
NA	TRBV7-9	TRBJ1-4	TRBD1	TGTGCCAGCAGCCAAAGGACAGGGCTCAATGAAAAACTGTTTTTT	CASSQRTGLNEKLFF
once	TRBV9	TRBJ1-1	TRBD1	TGTGCCAGCAGCGTACAGGGGGACACTGAAGCTTTCTTT	CASSVQGDTEAFF
once	TRBV21-1	TRBJ2-2	NA	TGTGCCAGCAGCCTCCATGCGTGCGGACCATACACCGGGGAGCTGTTTTTT	CASSLHACGPYTGELFF
NA	TRBV6-4	TRBJ2-1	NA	TGTGCACGGTGGGGACGCGGGGCGCGGAGGGGGCAGTTCTTC	CARWGRGARRGQFF
NA	TRBV6-5	TRBJ2-3	NA	TGTGCCAGCACCCCACTAGGAATGGTCACAGATACGCAGTATTTT	CASTPLGMVTDTQYF
NA	TRBV18	TRBJ2-1	TRBD1	TGTGCCAGCTCATCCGGACAGGGTGGGTACAATGAGCAGTTCTTC	CASSSGQGGYNEQFF
NA	TRBV5-4	TRBJ2-5	NA	TGTGCCAGCAGCGGGGACTTACAAGAGACCCAGTACTTC	CASSGDLQETQYF
NA	TRBV7-2	TRBJ1-2	NA	TGTGCCAGCAGCTTAGTGAATGGGGCGGCTAACTATGGCTACACCTTC	CASSLVNGAANYGYTF
few	TRBV12-5	TRBJ1-1	TRBD1	TGTGCTAGTGCTATAGACAGGGTGAACACTGAAGCTTTCTTT	CASAIDRVNTEAFF
NA	TRBV5-1	TRBJ1-1	NA	TGCGCCAGCAGATCCGGGGGAGGAGGGCCTGAAGCTTTCTTT	CASRSGGGGPEAFF
few	TRBV19	TRBJ2-2	TRBD2	TGTGCCAGTGCTAGCGGGGATGCGAACACCGGGGAGCTGTTTTTT	CASASGDANTGELFF